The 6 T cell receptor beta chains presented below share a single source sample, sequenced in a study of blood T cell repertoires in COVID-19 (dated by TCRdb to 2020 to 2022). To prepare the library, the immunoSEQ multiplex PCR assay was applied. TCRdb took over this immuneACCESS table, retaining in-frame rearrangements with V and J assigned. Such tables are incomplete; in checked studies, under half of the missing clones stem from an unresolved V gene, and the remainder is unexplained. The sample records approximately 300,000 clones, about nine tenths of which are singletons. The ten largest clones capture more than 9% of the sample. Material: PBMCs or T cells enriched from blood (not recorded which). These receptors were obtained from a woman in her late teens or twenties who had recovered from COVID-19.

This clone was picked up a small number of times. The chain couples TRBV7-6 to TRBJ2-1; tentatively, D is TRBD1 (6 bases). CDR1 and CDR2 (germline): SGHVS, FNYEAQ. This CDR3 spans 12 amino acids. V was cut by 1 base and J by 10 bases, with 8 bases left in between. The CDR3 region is CASSLVGTEQFF. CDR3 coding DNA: TGTGCCAGCAGCTTAGTGGGGACAGAGCAGTTCTTC.

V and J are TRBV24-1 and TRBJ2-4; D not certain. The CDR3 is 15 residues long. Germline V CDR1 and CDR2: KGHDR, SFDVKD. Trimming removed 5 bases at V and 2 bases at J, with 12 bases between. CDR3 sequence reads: CATSGLSATKNIQYF. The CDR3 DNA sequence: TGTGCCACCAGTGGCTTAAGCGCGACCAAAAACATTCAGTACTTC.

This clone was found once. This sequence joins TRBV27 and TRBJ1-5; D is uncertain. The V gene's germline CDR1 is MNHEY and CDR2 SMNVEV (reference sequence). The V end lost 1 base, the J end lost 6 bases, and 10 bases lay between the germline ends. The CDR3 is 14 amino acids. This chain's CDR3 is CASSLFFRGQPQHF. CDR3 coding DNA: TGTGCCAGCAGTTTATTTTTCCGGGGTCAGCCCCAGCATTTT.

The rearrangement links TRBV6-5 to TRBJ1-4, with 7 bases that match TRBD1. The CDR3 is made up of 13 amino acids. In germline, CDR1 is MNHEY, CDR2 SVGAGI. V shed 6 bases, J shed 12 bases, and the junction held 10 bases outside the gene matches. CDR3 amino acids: CASSNPTGRQLFF. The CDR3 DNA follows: TGTGCCAGCAGCAACCCGACAGGGAGGCAACTGTTTTTT.

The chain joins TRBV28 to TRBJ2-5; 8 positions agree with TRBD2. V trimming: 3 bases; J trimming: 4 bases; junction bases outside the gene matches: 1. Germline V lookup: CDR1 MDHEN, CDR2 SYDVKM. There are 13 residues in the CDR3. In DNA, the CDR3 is TGTGCCAGCAGTTTGAGCGGGAGAGAGACCCAGTACTTC. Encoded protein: CASSLSGRETQYF.

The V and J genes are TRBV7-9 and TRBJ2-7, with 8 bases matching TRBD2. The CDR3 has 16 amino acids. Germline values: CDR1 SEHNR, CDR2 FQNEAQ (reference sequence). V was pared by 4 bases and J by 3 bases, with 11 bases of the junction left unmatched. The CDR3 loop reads CASSSPALADRYEQYF. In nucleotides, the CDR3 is TGTGCCAGCAGCTCACCGGCACTAGCGGATCGCTACGAGCAGTACTTC.